This T cell receptor (beta chain) came from a study of OX40 agonist ivuxolimab in advanced cancers. This CDR3 has 15 residues. The V and J ends lost 0 bases and 6 bases respectively, with 11 bases between them. Germline CDR1 reads MNHEY; CDR2 reads SMNVEV (reference sequence). Study-wide results and limits: Near-lowest levels of clonal expansion characterized partial responders at 0.1-3.0 mg/kg.

With regard to this clone: Its antigen remains unknown.

Method: immunoSEQ multiplex PCR; TCRdb's copy keeps in-frame clones and lacks some. The sample carries about 34,000 clones, around 80% recorded once. The clonotype comes from an adult with an advanced solid tumor such as melanoma, head and neck, liver or kidney cancer. The sample was CD4+ or CD8+ T cells sorted from blood, taken in a trial of the OX40 agonist ivuxolimab. The rearrangement uses TRBV27 and TRBJ2-2, with a possible D match to TRBD1 (5 bases). Written as DNA, the CDR3 is TGTGCCAGCAGTTTATCGTCCAGGGTCGCCGGGGAGCTGTTTTTT. Protein: CASSLSSRVAGELFF.